A selection of T cell receptor beta chains follows, all from one sample in a study of blood T cell repertoires in COVID-19. Sequenced by immunoSEQ multiplex PCR; TCRdb stores in-frame clones only, minus some. The sample contains about 87,000 clones, about 85% of which appear only once. Sequenced input: peripheral blood. The receptors were gathered from a woman in her 70s with acute or convalescent COVID-19. The CDR3 runs from the conserved cysteine through the conserved F or W. A D gene is named only where the DNA matches it firmly. Size is omitted from some rows. Given values are once, few, many or a class for expanded clones.

V,D,size,J,CDR3,DNA
TRBV28,TRBD1,-,TRBJ1-5,CASGDSYQPQHF,TGTGCCAGCGGGGACAGTTATCAGCCCCAGCATTTT
TRBV4-1,TRBD1,-,TRBJ1-1,CASSLGTGVPEAFF,TGCGCCAGCAGCCTCGGAACAGGGGTCCCTGAAGCTTTCTTT
TRBV11-2,-,-,TRBJ2-7,CASGLLSYEQYF,TGTGCCAGCGGACTACTCTCCTACGAGCAGTACTTC
TRBV30,-,-,TRBJ1-5,CACTDGKSGNQPQHF,TGTGCCTGTACCGACGGGAAGTCGGGCAATCAGCCCCAGCATTTT
TRBV11-2,-,-,TRBJ1-2,CASSLDPTVYGYTF,TGTGCCAGCAGCTTAGATCCAACGGTTTATGGCTACACCTTC
TRBV20-1,-,-,TRBJ1-3,CSARTGNTIYF,TGCAGTGCTAGAACAGGAAACACCATATATTTT
TRBV19,TRBD2,few,TRBJ2-1,CASSIGWAGDSYNEQFF,TGTGCCAGTAGTATTGGATGGGCGGGGGATTCCTACAATGAGCAGTTCTTC
TRBV6-5,-,-,TRBJ1-2,CASSAGARGYTF,TGTGCCAGCTCGGCGGGGGCGCGTGGCTACACCTTC
TRBV3-1/TRBV3-2,TRBD1,few,TRBJ1-2,CASSPLGTGRSHYGFGYTF,TGTGCCAGCAGCCCCCTAGGGACAGGGAGAAGTCATTATGGATTCGGCTACACCTTC
TRBV18,-,-,TRBJ1-4,CASSPFTGSANEKLFF,TGTGCCAGCTCACCATTTACAGGAAGTGCTAATGAAAAACTGTTTTTT
TRBV2,-,-,TRBJ2-7,CASSGDSGPSAGVSYEQYF,TGTGCCAGCAGTGGGGACAGTGGTCCTTCAGCGGGGGTCTCCTACGAGCAGTACTTC
TRBV18,TRBD1,-,TRBJ1-1,CASSPTGTDTEAFF,TGTGCCAGCTCACCGACAGGGACGGACACTGAAGCTTTCTTT
TRBV18,-,-,TRBJ2-5,CASSPPSRQETQYF,TGTGCCAGCTCACCACCTTCTAGGCAAGAGACCCAGTACTTC
TRBV28,-,-,TRBJ1-2,CASSLVGAPSYGYTF,TGTGCCAGCAGCCTAGTTGGGGCTCCCAGCTATGGCTACACCTTC
TRBV4-1,-,once,TRBJ1-5,CASSQDFRAGLGEPQHF,TGCGCCAGCAGCCAAGACTTTCGCGCTGGTTTAGGGGAACCCCAGCATTTT
TRBV15,TRBD1,-,TRBJ1-5,CATSRAQGAGNQPQHF,TGTGCCACCAGCAGAGCACAGGGGGCTGGCAATCAGCCCCAGCATTTT
TRBV7-9,-,-,TRBJ2-3,CASSPTTSASTDTQYF,TGTGCCAGCAGCCCCACCACGAGCGCCAGCACAGATACGCAGTATTTT
TRBV12-3/TRBV12-4,-,-,TRBJ1-3,CASSLGYTIYF,TGTGCCAGCAGCCTCGGTTACACCATATATTTT
TRBV9,-,once,TRBJ2-1,CASSPPRQGLNNEQFF,TGTGCCAGCAGCCCCCCCAGGCAGGGGCTCAACAATGAGCAGTTCTTC
TRBV28,-,-,TRBJ1-1,CASSSPYGGRTEAFF,TGTGCCAGCAGTTCCCCCTATGGCGGGCGCACTGAAGCTTTCTTT
TRBV30,-,few,TRBJ1-3,CAWSVRLGRTGNTIYF,TGTGCCTGGAGTGTACGGTTGGGGCGTACTGGAAACACCATATATTTT
TRBV7-9,-,-,TRBJ2-7,CASAVTYEQYF,TGTGCCAGCGCAGTAACCTACGAGCAGTACTTC
TRBV6-4,-,-,TRBJ1-2,CASRGSGDGYTF,TGTGCCAGCAGGGGGTCGGGGGATGGCTACACCTTC
TRBV3-1/TRBV3-2,TRBD1,-,TRBJ2-2,CASSPYRGPTGELFF,TGTGCCAGCAGCCCTTACAGGGGGCCCACCGGGGAGCTGTTTTTT
TRBV28,TRBD1,-,TRBJ2-2,CASSLTRGQFNAGELFF,TGTGCCAGCAGTTTAACCCGGGGACAGTTTAATGCCGGGGAGCTGTTTTTT
TRBV3-1/TRBV3-2,-,-,TRBJ2-2,CASPRRTPNTGELFF,TGTGCCAGCCCCAGGCGGACACCGAACACCGGGGAGCTGTTTTTT
TRBV7-8,TRBD1,-,TRBJ1-5,CASSSKAGQGGNQPQHF,TGTGCCAGCAGCTCAAAGGCGGGACAGGGAGGGAATCAGCCCCAGCATTTT
TRBV4-1,-,many,TRBJ2-1,CASSRRGSNEQFF,TGCGCCAGCAGCCGCAGAGGTTCCAATGAGCAGTTCTTC
TRBV2,TRBD1,few,TRBJ1-2,CASDRGDYGYTF,TGTGCCAGCGACAGGGGGGACTATGGCTACACCTTC
TRBV12-3/TRBV12-4,-,-,TRBJ2-1,CASKQYNEQFF,TGTGCCAGCAAACAGTACAATGAGCAGTTCTTC
TRBV28,TRBD2,-,TRBJ2-2,CASRILGGTGELFF,TGTGCCAGCCGAATCCTCGGGGGGACCGGGGAGCTGTTTTTT
TRBV30,-,-,TRBJ1-5,CAWSVTTGQPQHF,TGTGCCTGGAGTGTGACAACAGGTCAGCCCCAGCATTTT
TRBV7-3,TRBD2,few,TRBJ2-3,CASSLRGEDTQYF,TGTGCCAGCAGCTTACGGGGGGAAGATACGCAGTATTTT
TRBV6-1,-,-,TRBJ1-5,CASSEYGQSNQPQHF,TGTGCCAGCAGTGAATATGGCCAGAGCAATCAGCCCCAGCATTTT
TRBV2,-,-,TRBJ1-3,CASTRLGNTIYF,TGTGCCAGCACCCGACTCGGAAACACCATATATTTT
TRBV6-5,-,-,TRBJ1-5,CASRVHSNQPQHF,TGTGCCAGTCGAGTTCATAGCAATCAGCCCCAGCATTTT
TRBV10-2,-,few,TRBJ2-3,CASSEGTSAPDTQYF,TGCGCCAGCAGTGAGGGGACATCGGCCCCAGATACGCAGTATTTT
TRBV9,TRBD1,-,TRBJ1-1,CASSASGTGLSEAFF,TGTGCCAGCAGCGCTTCCGGGACAGGGCTTTCTGAAGCTTTCTTT
TRBV7-3,TRBD1,-,TRBJ1-1,CASSPQGAKGTEAFF,TGTGCCAGCAGCCCGCAGGGGGCGAAGGGAACTGAAGCTTTCTTT
TRBV15,-,-,TRBJ1-4,CATSREQGQMFF,TGTGCCACCAGCAGGGAACAGGGCCAAATGTTTTTT
TRBV7-2,TRBD2,-,TRBJ2-3,CASSKLGTSGGIDTQYF,TGTGCCAGCAGCAAACTCGGGACTAGCGGGGGTATAGATACGCAGTATTTT
TRBV18,-,-,TRBJ2-1,CASSIGAGDEQFF,TGTGCCAGCTCAATAGGGGCTGGGGATGAGCAGTTCTTC
TRBV14,TRBD2,-,TRBJ2-1,CASSQDLPSGFYNEQFF,TGTGCCAGCAGCCAAGATTTGCCTAGCGGTTTCTACAATGAGCAGTTCTTC
TRBV29-1,TRBD2,-,TRBJ2-7,CSVGGRSSYEQYF,TGCAGCGTTGGCGGGAGGAGCTCCTACGAGCAGTACTTC
TRBV2,-,few,TRBJ1-2,CASRVASQPNYGYTF,TGTGCCAGCAGAGTAGCATCCCAGCCTAACTATGGCTACACCTTC